Below, 24 T cell receptor beta chains from the same sample are listed, as sequenced in a study of T cell responses to AZD1222 COVID-19 vaccine. Profiling relied on immunoSEQ multiplex PCR, and the TCRdb table lists in-frame clones only, not all of them. The sample holds over 100,000 clones, about nine tenths seen once. Sequences were derived from peripheral blood, sampled on day 0 of AZD1222 vaccination. The receptors derive from an adult in good health.

This clone was counted a single time. This chain uses TRBV5-6 with TRBJ1-3, with TRBD1 as a possible D gene (5 bases). This CDR3 comprises 15 residues. V was clipped by 0 bases and J by 5 bases, with 12 bases between them. Germline V gene data show CDR1 as SGHDT and CDR2 as YYEEEE. The CDR3 here is CASSLVSGSRNTIYF. CDR3 DNA sequence: TGTGCCAGCAGCTTGGTCTCAGGGTCTCGAAACACCATATATTTT.

The chain couples TRBV7-2 to TRBJ2-3, with TRBD2 identical over 10 bases. The V gene end was trimmed by 8 bases and the J gene end by 6 bases; junction bases not matched to a gene: 14. This CDR3 spans 16 amino acids. Germline V gene data show CDR1 as SGHTA and CDR2 as FQGNSA. DNA for the CDR3: TGTGCCAGCGACCGCGGGACTAGCGTTATAGCTGATACGCAGTATTTT. Translating gives CASDRGTSVIADTQYF. Full variable domain (remainder filled in from reference TRBV7-2 and TRBJ2-3): GAGVSQSPSNKVTEKGKDVELRCDPISGHTALYWYRQSLGQGLEFLIYFQGNSAPDKSGLPSDRFSAERTGGSVSTLTIQRTQQEDSAVYLCASDRGTSVIADTQYFGPGTRLTVL.

The chain joins TRBV18 to TRBJ1-1; maybe TRBD1 (5 bases). Looked up from germline, CDR1 is KGHSH and CDR2 is LQKENI. The CDR3 contains 13 residues. Trimming shortened V by 2 bases and J by 5 bases, and 9 bases separated the two germline ends. The CDR3 loop reads CASSPGEGTEAFF. The CDR3 nucleotides read TGTGCCAGCTCACCAGGTGAGGGGACTGAAGCTTTCTTT.

DNA for the CDR3: TGTGCCAGCACCCTGGGACAGGGTTGGATGTTTTTT. This gives the protein CASTLGQGWMFF. The rearrangement joins TRBV28 to TRBJ1-4; the match to TRBD1 covers 9 bases. Trimming cost V 7 bases and J 15 bases; bases outside gene matches: 9. CDR3 size: 12 residues. Germline-derived CDR1 and CDR2 are MDHEN and SYDVKM.

V usage is TRBV2 and J usage is TRBJ2-1, with 7 bases matching TRBD1. CDR3 size: 15 residues. The V gene end was trimmed by 0 bases and the J gene end by 10 bases; junction bases not matched to a gene: 9. CDR1 SNHLY and CDR2 FYNNEI come from the germline V gene. This CDR3 is CASSEAYGTVQEQFF. CDR3 nucleotides: TGTGCCAGCAGTGAAGCCTACGGGACAGTTCAGGAGCAGTTCTTC.

V and J are TRBV7-6 and TRBJ2-3, with D hard to call. V lost 5 bases and J lost 3, with 15 bases in between. Germline lookup yields CDR1 SGHVS and CDR2 FNYEAQ. The CDR3 covers 15 residues. CDR3 DNA: TGTGCCAGCAGCCCAAACCGGGTGGAGACAGATACGCAGTATTTT. Translating gives CASSPNRVETDTQYF.

The CDR3 here is CASSPTMGSYEQYF. CDR3 in DNA: TGCGCCAGCAGCCCAACTATGGGAAGCTACGAGCAGTACTTC. The chain uses TRBV4-3 and TRBJ2-7; no firm D call. This CDR3 contains 14 residues. V lost 4 bases, J lost 3 bases, and 13 bases lay in between. Germline lookup yields CDR1 LGHNA and CDR2 YSLEER.

The chain uses TRBV7-6 and TRBJ1-2; D uncertain. CDR1 and CDR2 (germline): SGHVS, FNYEAQ. Trimming cost V 5 bases and J 1 base, with 14 bases left between them. CDR3 length: 15 amino acids. Written as DNA, the CDR3 is TGTGCCAGCAGCCCCCAAGCCGGGTATAACTATGGCTACACCTTC. Amino acids: CASSPQAGYNYGYTF.

This chain joins TRBV7-8 and TRBJ2-7; 11 bases agree with TRBD2. Trimming removed 3 bases from V and 0 bases from J; junction bases left unmatched: 7. Germline CDR1 and CDR2: SGHVS and FQNEAQ. CDR3 length: 17 residues. The CDR3 here is CASSFSSGGISSYEQYF. The CDR3 DNA is TGTGCCAGCAGCTTCTCTAGCGGGGGGATTAGCTCCTACGAGCAGTACTTC.

This sequence joins TRBV30 and TRBJ1-5; no clear D. Germline CDR1 reads GTSNPN; CDR2 reads SVGIG (reference sequence). With 2 bases removed from V and 7 bases from J, the gap between germline ends came to 12 bases. CDR3 length: 13 residues. The chain's CDR3 is CAWSRLTGQPQHF. The DNA of the CDR3 is TGTGCCTGGAGTCGGTTGACGGGGCAGCCCCAGCATTTT.

This rearrangement joins TRBV28 to TRBJ1-1; D ambiguous. The CDR3 is 14 amino acids. Germline CDR1 MDHEN, CDR2 SYDVKM. Between the trimmed V and J ends, which lost 2 bases and 1 base, there was a span of 8 bases. CDR3 sequence reads: CASSLPGANTEAFF. The CDR3 DNA is TGTGCCAGCAGTTTACCGGGCGCGAACACTGAAGCTTTCTTT.

V gene TRBV12-3 or TRBV12-4 combines with J gene TRBJ2-7; D gene unclear. The CDR3 is 12 residues long. Trimming stripped 2 bases from V and 3 bases from J, with 5 bases between. The CDR3 is CASSLLLYEQYF. The CDR3 nucleotides are TGTGCCAGCAGTTTACTCCTCTACGAGCAGTACTTC.

The chain couples TRBV7-2 to TRBJ1-3; 11 nucleotides match TRBD1. Germline values: CDR1 SGHTA, CDR2 FQGNSA. The ends lost 5 bases at V and 4 bases at J; junction bases unmatched: 7. The CDR3 consists of 16 residues. The CDR3 nucleotides read TGTGCCAGCAGCCCCGGGACAGGGGGGGACGGAAACACCATATATTTT. It specifies CASSPGTGGDGNTIYF.

The V call is TRBV4-1, the J call TRBJ1-2; 8 positions match TRBD1. Germline V gene sequence: CDR1 MGHRA, CDR2 YSYEKL. This CDR3 comprises 15 residues. With 5 bases clipped from V and 6 bases from J, the junction kept 11 bases outside the gene matches. The CDR3: CASSDATGTGDGYTF. The DNA of the CDR3 is TGCGCCAGCAGCGACGCAACAGGGACAGGTGATGGCTACACCTTC.

This clone occurred a few times. The chain couples TRBV5-1 to TRBJ1-5; D is undetermined. This CDR3 has 11 amino acids. Per the germline V gene, CDR1 is SGHRS and CDR2 is YFSETQ. V lost 5 bases to trimming and J lost 2 bases, with 2 bases between them. The CDR3 coding sequence is TGCGCCAGCAGTGGCAATCAGCCCCAGCATTTT. This translates into CASSGNQPQHF.

The chain uses TRBV7-9 and TRBJ1-1; 10 bases match TRBD1. CDR3 length: 14 amino acids. The V gene end was trimmed by 6 bases and the J gene end by 1 base; junction bases not matched to a gene: 2. CDR1 is SEHNR, CDR2 FQNEAQ, per germline (reference sequence). CDR3 DNA: TGTGCCAGCAGGTGGACAGGGGGGAACACTGAAGCTTTCTTT. Protein: CASRWTGGNTEAFF.

This sequence joins TRBV5-4 and TRBJ2-5, with 7 bases lining up with TRBD2. Germline-derived CDR1 and CDR2 are SGHNT and YYREEE (reference sequence). The CDR3 spans 15 residues. The J segment lost 3 bases and the V segment lost 4 bases, leaving 9 bases of the junction unmatched. The CDR3 bases are TGTGCCAGCAGCACACCCGGGACTATCAAAGAGACCCAGTACTTC. Its protein is CASSTPGTIKETQYF.

The V and J genes are TRBV23-1 and TRBJ2-7; 12 nucleotides agree with TRBD1. TRBV23-1 is labeled an ORF, and its function is uncertain. The CDR3 consists of 18 residues. With 5 bases clipped from V and 3 bases from J, the junction kept 14 bases outside the gene matches. CDR3 in amino acids: CASSTGQGAVFGSYEQYF. The CDR3 nucleotides read TGCGCCAGCAGTACGGGACAGGGGGCTGTTTTCGGAAGCTACGAGCAGTACTTC.

This chain joins TRBV19 and TRBJ1-2, with TRBD1 as a possible D gene (6 bases). The CDR3 has 15 amino acids. V was cut by 0 bases and J by 0 bases, with 8 bases left in between. Germline loops: CDR1 LNHDA, CDR2 SQIVND (reference sequence). The CDR3 sequence: CASSIEGAANYGYTF. For the CDR3, the DNA is TGTGCCAGTAGTATAGAGGGGGCGGCTAACTATGGCTACACCTTC.

The chain recombines TRBV24-1 with TRBJ2-5, with 10 bases aligning to TRBD1. The junction had 6 bases not matched to a gene; V was cut back by 4 bases and J by 5 bases. The CDR3 is 15 residues long. Germline V gene data show CDR1 as KGHDR and CDR2 as SFDVKD. The CDR3 bases are TGTGCCACCAGTGAGTGGGACAGGGGACGTGAGACCCAGTACTTC. Its translation is CATSEWDRGRETQYF.

This rearrangement joins TRBV5-1 to TRBJ2-7, with a weak D call TRBD2 (5 bases). The CDR3 length is 15 residues. V was cut by 4 bases and J by 7 bases, with 21 bases left in between. The germline gives CDR1 SGHRS, CDR2 YFSETQ. The CDR3 DNA reads TGCGCCAGCAGCCCCGGACCGCAGTCCGGGGAAGAGCAGTACTTC. Protein sequence: CASSPGPQSGEEQYF.

The CDR3 reads CASSEGQNYGYTF. The CDR3 region has the DNA TGTGCCAGCAGTGAGGGACAGAACTATGGCTACACCTTC. This sequence joins TRBV2 and TRBJ1-2; 7 nucleotides agree with TRBD1. Germline V gene sequence: CDR1 SNHLY, CDR2 FYNNEI. The trim removed 3 bases at V and 2 bases at J, leaving 0 bases unmatched. This CDR3 comprises 13 residues.

The V call is TRBV28, the J call TRBJ2-2, with 9 bases lining up with TRBD1. Germline V gene data show CDR1 as MDHEN and CDR2 as SYDVKM. CDR3 size: 19 residues. V was clipped by 5 bases and J by 6 bases; unmatched bases: 19. The CDR3 nucleotides are TGTGCCAGCAGTCCGCGTACGGCCTTCGACAGGGGGATGGCCGGGGAGCTGTTTTTT. It translates to CASSPRTAFDRGMAGELFF.

This chain joins TRBV9 and TRBJ1-1; 8 bases are a match to TRBD1. Germline V gene sequence: CDR1 SGDLS, CDR2 YYNGEE. This CDR3 has 13 amino acids. Trimming at V came to 5 bases and at J to 8 bases, leaving 8 bases not matched to a gene. The CDR3 DNA is TGTGCCAGCAGTAATAGACAGGGGTGGGAAGCTTTCTTT. This encodes CASSNRQGWEAFF.